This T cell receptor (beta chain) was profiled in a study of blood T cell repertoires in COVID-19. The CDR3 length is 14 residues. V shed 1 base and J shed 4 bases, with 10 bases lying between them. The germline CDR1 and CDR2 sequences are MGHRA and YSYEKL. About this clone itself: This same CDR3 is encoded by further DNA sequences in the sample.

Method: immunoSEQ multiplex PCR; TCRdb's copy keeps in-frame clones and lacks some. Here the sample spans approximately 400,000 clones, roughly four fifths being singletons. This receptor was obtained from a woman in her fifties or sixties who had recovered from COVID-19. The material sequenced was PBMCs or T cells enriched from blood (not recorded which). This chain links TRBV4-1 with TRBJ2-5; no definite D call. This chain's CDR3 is CASSQVGSLETQYF. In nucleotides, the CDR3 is TGCGCCAGCAGCCAAGTTGGCTCGTTAGAGACCCAGTACTTC.